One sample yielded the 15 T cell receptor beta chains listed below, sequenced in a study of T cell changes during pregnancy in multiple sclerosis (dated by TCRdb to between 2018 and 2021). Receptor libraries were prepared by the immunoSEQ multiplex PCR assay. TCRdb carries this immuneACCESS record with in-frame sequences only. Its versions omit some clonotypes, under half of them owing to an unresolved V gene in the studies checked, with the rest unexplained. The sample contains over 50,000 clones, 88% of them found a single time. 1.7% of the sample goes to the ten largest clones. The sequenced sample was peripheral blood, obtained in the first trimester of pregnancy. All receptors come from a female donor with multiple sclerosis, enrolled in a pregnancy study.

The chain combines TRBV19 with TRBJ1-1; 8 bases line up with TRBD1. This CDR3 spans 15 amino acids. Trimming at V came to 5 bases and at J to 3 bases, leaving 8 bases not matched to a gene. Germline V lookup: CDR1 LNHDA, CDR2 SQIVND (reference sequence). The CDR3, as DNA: TGTGCCAGTAGTCCCGGGACAGGCCCCTACACTGAAGCTTTCTTT. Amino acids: CASSPGTGPYTEAFF. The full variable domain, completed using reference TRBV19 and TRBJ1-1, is DGGITQSPKYLFRKEGQNVTLSCEQNLNHDAMYWYRQDPGQGLRLIYYSQIVNDFQKGDIAEGYSVSREKKESFPLTVTSAQKNPTAFYLCASSPGTGPYTEAFFGQGTRLTVV.

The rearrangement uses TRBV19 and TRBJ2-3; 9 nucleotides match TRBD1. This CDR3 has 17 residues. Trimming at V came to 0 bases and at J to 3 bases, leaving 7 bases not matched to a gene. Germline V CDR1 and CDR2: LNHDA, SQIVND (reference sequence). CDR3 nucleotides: TGTGCCAGTAGTATAGATTGGACAGGGGCCGTTACAGATACGCAGTATTTT. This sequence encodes CASSIDWTGAVTDTQYF.

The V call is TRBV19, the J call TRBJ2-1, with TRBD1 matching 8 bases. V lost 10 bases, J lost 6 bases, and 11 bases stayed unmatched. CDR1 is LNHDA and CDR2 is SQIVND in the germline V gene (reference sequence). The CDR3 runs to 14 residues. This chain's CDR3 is CATSRGLAGNEQFF. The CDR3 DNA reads TGTGCCACCTCCAGGGGGCTTGCGGGCAATGAGCAGTTCTTC.

In DNA form, the CDR3 reads TGTGCCAGCAGTTTTTCGGGACACGTCTCCTACGAGCAGTACTTC. This encodes CASSFSGHVSYEQYF. The chain links TRBV28 to TRBJ2-7; possibly TRBD1 for D (6 bases). CDR1 is MDHEN, CDR2 SYDVKM, per germline. The CDR3 contains 15 residues. Trimming took 3 bases from V and 0 from J, leaving 12 bases between them.

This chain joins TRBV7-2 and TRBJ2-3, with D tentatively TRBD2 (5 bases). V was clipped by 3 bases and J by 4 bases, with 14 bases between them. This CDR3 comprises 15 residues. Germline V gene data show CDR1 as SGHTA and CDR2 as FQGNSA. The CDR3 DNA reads TGTGCCAGCAGCTTCACCTCCGGACTGGCAGATACGCAGTATTTT. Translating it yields CASSFTSGLADTQYF.

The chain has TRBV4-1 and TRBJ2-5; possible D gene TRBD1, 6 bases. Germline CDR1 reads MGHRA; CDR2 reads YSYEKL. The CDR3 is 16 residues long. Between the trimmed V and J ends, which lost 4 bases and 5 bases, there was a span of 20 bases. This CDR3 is CASSPLPPGVAETQYF. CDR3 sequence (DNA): TGCGCCAGCAGCCCGCTCCCCCCAGGGGTCGCGGAGACCCAGTACTTC.

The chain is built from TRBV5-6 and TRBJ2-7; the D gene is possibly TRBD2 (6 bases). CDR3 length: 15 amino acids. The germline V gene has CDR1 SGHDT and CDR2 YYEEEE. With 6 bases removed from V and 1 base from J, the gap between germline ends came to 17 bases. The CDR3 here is CASTLIGGDSYEQYF. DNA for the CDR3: TGTGCCAGCACCCTCATCGGCGGGGATTCCTACGAGCAGTACTTC.

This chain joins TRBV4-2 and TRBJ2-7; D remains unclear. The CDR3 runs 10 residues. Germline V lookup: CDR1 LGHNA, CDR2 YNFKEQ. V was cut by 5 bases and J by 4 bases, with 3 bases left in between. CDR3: CASSYYEQYF. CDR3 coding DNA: TGTGCCAGCAGCTATTACGAGCAGTACTTC.

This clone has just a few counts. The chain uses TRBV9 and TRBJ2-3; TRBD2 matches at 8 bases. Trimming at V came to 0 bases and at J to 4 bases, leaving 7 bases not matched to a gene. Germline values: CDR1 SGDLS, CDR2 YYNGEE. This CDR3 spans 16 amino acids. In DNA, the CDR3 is TGTGCCAGCAGCGTAGGTAATAGCGGGAATTCAGATACGCAGTATTTT. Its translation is CASSVGNSGNSDTQYF.

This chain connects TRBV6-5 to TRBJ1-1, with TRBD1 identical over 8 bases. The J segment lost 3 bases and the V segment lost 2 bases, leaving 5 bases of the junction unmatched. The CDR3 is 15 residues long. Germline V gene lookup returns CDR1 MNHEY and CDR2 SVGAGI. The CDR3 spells CASSYGPGGDTEAFF. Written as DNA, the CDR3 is TGTGCCAGCAGTTACGGGCCAGGGGGCGACACTGAAGCTTTCTTT.

The CDR3 loop is CASSSLLGLGTRAFF. The CDR3 DNA reads TGTGCCAGCAGCTCCCTCTTAGGTCTGGGGACTAGAGCTTTCTTT. The gene calls are TRBV13 and TRBJ1-1; possibly TRBD1 for D (5 bases). CDR1 is PRHDT, CDR2 FYEKMQ, per germline (reference sequence). V lost 4 bases and J 10 bases, leaving 22 bases between the germline ends. This CDR3 contains 15 residues.

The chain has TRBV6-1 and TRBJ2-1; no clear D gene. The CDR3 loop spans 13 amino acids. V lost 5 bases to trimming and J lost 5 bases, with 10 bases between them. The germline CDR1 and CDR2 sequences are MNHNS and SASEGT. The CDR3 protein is CASSRDTDNEQFF. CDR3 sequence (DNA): TGTGCCAGCAGTCGAGACACCGACAATGAGCAGTTCTTC.

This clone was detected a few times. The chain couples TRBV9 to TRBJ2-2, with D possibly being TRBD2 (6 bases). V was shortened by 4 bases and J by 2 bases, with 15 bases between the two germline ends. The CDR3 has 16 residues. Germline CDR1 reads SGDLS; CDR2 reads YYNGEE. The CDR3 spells CASSPWASVNTGELFF. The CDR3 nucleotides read TGTGCCAGCAGCCCGTGGGCTAGCGTAAACACCGGGGAGCTGTTTTTT.

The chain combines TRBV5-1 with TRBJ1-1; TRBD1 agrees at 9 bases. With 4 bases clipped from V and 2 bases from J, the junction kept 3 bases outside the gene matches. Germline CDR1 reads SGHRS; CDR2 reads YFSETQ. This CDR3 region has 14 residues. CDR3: CASSGQGQNTEAFF. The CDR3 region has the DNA TGCGCCAGCAGCGGACAGGGGCAAAACACTGAAGCTTTCTTT.

CDR3 in amino acids: CASSDRSDTQYF. DNA of the CDR3: TGTGCCAGTAGCGATAGATCAGATACGCAGTATTTT. The V gene is TRBV19, the J gene TRBJ2-3; D gene uncertain. The germline CDR1 and CDR2 sequences are LNHDA and SQIVND (reference sequence). This CDR3 region has 12 residues. V lost 6 bases and J 4 bases, leaving 8 bases between the germline ends.